Listed below are T cell receptor beta chains from one sample, sequenced in a study of T cell changes during pregnancy in multiple sclerosis. Only in-frame clones appear in the TCRdb table, and some are missing; sequencing was by immunoSEQ multiplex PCR. Among about 92,000 clones, roughly 92% were seen once, and the ten largest hold about 3%. Sequences were derived from peripheral blood, sampled in the first trimester of pregnancy. The receptors were gathered from a female donor with multiple sclerosis, enrolled in a pregnancy study. Each CDR3 is given with its conserved first and last residue. The D gene is left open where the match is weak. The size entry is marked missing in some rows and otherwise reads once, few, many or a size class.

. TRBJ2-2 TRBV15 . CATLVGVGTGELFF TGTGCCACTTTAGTGGGAGTAGGCACCGGGGAGCTGTTTTTT
. TRBJ1-1 TRBV7-3 . CASSLGGKAFF TGTGCCAGCAGCCTCGGAGGGAAAGCTTTCTTT
. TRBJ2-5 TRBV28 . CASSFDLGAGTQYF TGTGCCAGCAGTTTCGATTTGGGGGCCGGGACCCAGTACTTC
. TRBJ1-4 TRBV21-1 few CASSNSLQGTFEKLFF TGTGCCAGCAGCAACTCCTTGCAGGGAACTTTCGAAAAACTGTTTTTT
. TRBJ2-1 TRBV19 . CASTVTGNYNEQFF TGTGCCAGTACGGTTACAGGAAACTACAATGAGCAGTTCTTC
. TRBJ2-7 TRBV28 once CASRRRTNYLSYEQYF TGTGCCAGCAGGCGCCGGACTAACTATCTCTCCTACGAGCAGTACTTC
. TRBJ1-3 TRBV6-5 . CASSYGSGRNTIYF TGTGCCAGCAGTTACGGGTCAGGGAGGAACACCATATATTTT
. TRBJ1-1 TRBV28 once CASSFNEGWPEAFF TGTGCCAGCAGTTTTAACGAGGGTTGGCCTGAAGCTTTCTTT
TRBD2 TRBJ2-1 TRBV19 . CASSTTSGRRNEQFF TGTGCCAGTAGTACGACTAGCGGGAGGAGGAATGAGCAGTTCTTC
TRBD1 TRBJ1-5 TRBV4-1 . CASSLKQGAGNQPQHF TGCGCCAGCAGCCTAAAACAGGGGGCTGGCAATCAGCCCCAGCATTTT
. TRBJ1-1 TRBV5-6 . CASSFRDAAEAFF TGTGCCAGCAGCTTCAGGGATGCGGCTGAAGCTTTCTTT
. TRBJ1-1 TRBV10-3 . CAISGTLLQATNTEAFF TGTGCCATCAGTGGGACACTCCTTCAGGCAACGAACACTGAAGCTTTCTTT
. TRBJ1-1 TRBV7-2 . CASSHVRVRNTEAFF TGTGCCAGCAGCCATGTGCGGGTTAGGAACACTGAAGCTTTCTTT
TRBD1 TRBJ1-1 TRBV11-2 . CASSFGQGVPFF TGTGCCAGCAGCTTTGGACAGGGTGTCCCTTTCTTT
. TRBJ2-7 TRBV5-4 . CASSPAGSLYEQYF TGTGCCAGCAGCCCGGCGGGAAGTCTCTACGAGCAGTACTTC
. TRBJ2-7 TRBV13 . CASSFWGDTYEQYF TGTGCCAGCAGCTTTTGGGGGGATACCTACGAGCAGTACTTC
TRBD2 TRBJ2-1 TRBV14 . CASSLKSLAGAMRNEQFF TGTGCCAGCAGCCTCAAGTCCCTAGCGGGAGCTATGAGGAATGAGCAGTTCTTC
. TRBJ1-1 TRBV10-3 . CAISPAKNTEAFF TGTGCCATCAGCCCCGCGAAGAACACTGAAGCTTTCTTT
. TRBJ1-5 TRBV6-5 . CASRGDSNQPQHF TGTGCCTCTCGGGGGGATAGCAATCAGCCCCAGCATTTT
TRBD1 TRBJ1-2 TRBV6-5 . CASSDRGFYGYTF TGTGCCAGCAGCGACAGGGGTTTCTATGGCTACACCTTC
. TRBJ2-1 TRBV5-1 . CASSLWMTPAASSYNEQFF TGCGCCAGCAGCTTATGGATGACTCCAGCGGCGAGCTCCTACAATGAGCAGTTCTTC
. TRBJ2-1 TRBV5-8 . CASSLGRAGSYNEQFF TGTGCCAGCAGCTTAGGGAGAGCAGGTTCCTACAATGAGCAGTTCTTC
TRBD1 TRBJ2-7 TRBV25-1 . CASSRDSQGEQYF TGTGCCAGCAGCCGGGACAGCCAGGGGGAGCAGTACTTC
. TRBJ1-6 TRBV9 . CASSLGGDYNSPLHF TGTGCCAGCAGCCTTGGGGGGGACTATAATTCACCCCTCCACTTT
. TRBJ2-7 TRBV9 . CASSVAGSPSSGEQYF TGTGCCAGCAGCGTAGCAGGGTCCCCCTCGAGTGGAGAGCAGTACTTC
TRBD1 TRBJ1-2 TRBV30 . CAWRPQGAGGYTF TGTGCCTGGAGGCCGCAGGGGGCAGGTGGCTACACCTTC
. TRBJ2-1 TRBV11-2 . CASRPPGLHEQFF TGTGCCAGCAGACCACCGGGACTCCATGAGCAGTTCTTC
TRBD1 TRBJ2-3 TRBV5-1 . CASSQGQGSTDTQYF TGCGCCAGCAGCCAAGGACAGGGTAGCACAGATACGCAGTATTTT
TRBD2 TRBJ2-7 TRBV7-8 . CASSLSAGSGSYEQYF TGTGCCAGCAGCTTATCCGCGGGTAGCGGGAGCTACGAGCAGTACTTC
. TRBJ2-7 TRBV6-5 . CASSNRLVMNREQYF TGTGCCAGCAGTAACCGACTAGTCATGAACCGCGAGCAGTACTTC
TRBD1 TRBJ1-3 TRBV19 . CASSTRDRGAGNTIYF TGTGCCAGTAGTACCCGAGACAGGGGAGCTGGAAACACCATATATTTT
. TRBJ2-3 TRBV6-1 . CASSVEADTQYF TGTGCCAGCAGTGTCGAGGCAGATACGCAGTATTTT
TRBD1 TRBJ2-1 TRBV27 . CASSFWTGGGEQFF TGTGCCAGCAGTTTTTGGACAGGGGGCGGTGAGCAGTTCTTC
. TRBJ1-5 TRBV19 . CASSIAGRVNQPQHF TGTGCCAGTAGTATAGCAGGCAGGGTAAACCAGCCCCAGCATTTT
. TRBJ1-2 TRBV5-1 . CASSLSGNYGYTF TGCGCCAGCAGCTTGTCCGGGAACTATGGCTACACCTTC
TRBD1 TRBJ2-1 TRBV18 . CASSPLGGFDNEQFF TGTGCCAGCTCACCCTTAGGGGGCTTCGACAATGAGCAGTTCTTC
. TRBJ2-6 TRBV6-1 many CASSEGQDGANVLTF TGTGCCAGCAGTGAAGGGCAGGATGGGGCCAACGTCCTGACTTTC
. TRBJ2-5 TRBV14 . CASSQGRRLWETQYF TGTGCCAGCAGCCAAGGCCGGCGACTCTGGGAGACCCAGTACTTC
TRBD1 TRBJ1-2 TRBV7-8 . CASSPGPGGKGGYTF TGTGCCAGCAGCCCAGGCCCAGGGGGAAAGGGTGGCTACACCTTC
TRBD1 TRBJ2-5 TRBV19 . CATSQGQETQYF TGTGCCACCTCACAGGGGCAAGAGACCCAGTACTTC
TRBD2 TRBJ2-3 TRBV28 once CASSSGGVTDTQYF TGTGCCAGCAGTTCGGGGGGGGTCACAGATACGCAGTATTTT
. TRBJ2-1 TRBV6-5 . CASSYSYLLNEQFF TGTGCCAGCAGTTACTCGTATCTCCTCAATGAGCAGTTCTTC
TRBD2 TRBJ2-3 TRBV7-2 . CASSEGLAGNPPDTQYF TGTGCCAGCAGCGAGGGACTAGCGGGAAATCCTCCAGATACGCAGTATTTT
TRBD2 TRBJ2-3 TRBV7-3 . CASSLGLAGADTQYF TGTGCCAGCAGCTTGGGACTAGCGGGAGCAGATACGCAGTATTTT
. TRBJ2-3 TRBV7-2 . CASSLVGGEGNADTQYF TGTGCCAGCAGCTTAGTAGGGGGGGAGGGCAATGCAGATACGCAGTATTTT
TRBD1 TRBJ1-1 TRBV6-6 once CASSLGTDNTEAFF TGTGCCAGCAGTCTCGGGACAGATAACACTGAAGCTTTCTTT
. TRBJ2-1 TRBV29-1 . CSVEDTAVYNEQFF TGCAGCGTTGAAGATACAGCGGTATACAATGAGCAGTTCTTC
. TRBJ2-2 TRBV6-5 . CASSYDFGTGELFF TGTGCCAGCAGTTACGACTTCGGCACCGGGGAGCTGTTTTTT
. TRBJ2-7 TRBV19 . CASSGAFPGDEQYF TGTGCCAGTAGTGGGGCTTTCCCCGGAGACGAGCAGTACTTC
TRBD1 TRBJ2-7 TRBV5-6 once CASSLGGQGNHEQYF TGTGCCAGCAGCTTGGGGGGACAGGGTAACCACGAGCAGTACTTC
TRBD2 TRBJ2-1 TRBV6-1 . CASSRTSGNEQFF TGTGCCAGCAGCCGGACTAGCGGAAATGAGCAGTTCTTC
. TRBJ2-7 TRBV7-2 . CASSPRDYEQYF TGTGCCAGCAGCCCCCGGGACTACGAGCAGTACTTC
TRBD2 TRBJ2-7 TRBV2 few CASSVGLAGDEEQYF TGTGCCAGCAGTGTGGGACTAGCGGGAGATGAAGAGCAGTACTTC
. TRBJ2-1 TRBV11-3 . CASSLGRNEQFF TGTGCCAGCAGCTTAGGGAGAAATGAGCAGTTCTTC
. TRBJ1-2 TRBV4-2 . CASSQDFRGGYTF TGTGCCAGCAGCCAAGATTTCCGAGGTGGCTACACCTTC
TRBD1 TRBJ1-5 TRBV19 . CASSSQGGNQPQHF TGTGCCAGTAGTAGCCAGGGGGGTAATCAGCCCCAGCATTTT
. TRBJ1-5 TRBV6-1 . CASRTVGNQPQHF TGTGCCAGCAGGACAGTAGGCAATCAGCCCCAGCATTTT
. TRBJ1-1 TRBV28 . CASSFSTGEAFF TGTGCCAGCAGTTTTTCCACGGGGGAAGCTTTCTTT
TRBD2 TRBJ2-3 TRBV5-1 . CASSLGAGVGTDTQYF TGCGCCAGCAGCTTGGGGGCGGGAGTGGGCACAGATACGCAGTATTTT
. TRBJ2-2 TRBV7-6 . CASSLGSSATGELFF TGTGCCAGCAGCTTAGGGAGTTCGGCTACCGGGGAGCTGTTTTTT